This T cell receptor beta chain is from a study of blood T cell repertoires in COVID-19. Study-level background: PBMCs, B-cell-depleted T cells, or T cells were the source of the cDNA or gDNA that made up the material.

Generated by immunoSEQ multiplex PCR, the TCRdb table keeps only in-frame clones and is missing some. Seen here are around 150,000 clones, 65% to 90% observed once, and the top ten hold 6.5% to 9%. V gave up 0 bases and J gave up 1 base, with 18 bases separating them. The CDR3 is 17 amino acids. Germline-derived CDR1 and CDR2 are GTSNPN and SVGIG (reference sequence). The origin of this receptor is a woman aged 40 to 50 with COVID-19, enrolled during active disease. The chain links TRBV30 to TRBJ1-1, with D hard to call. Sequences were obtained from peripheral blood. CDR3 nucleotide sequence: TGTGCCTGGAGTGTAGGTTCCCGACACATCCCGAACACTGAAGCTTTCTTT. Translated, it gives CAWSVGSRHIPNTEAFF.